A single sample gave rise to the 13 T cell receptor beta chains below, sequenced in a study of PD-L1 blockade in urothelial cancer. Indicated time point: pretreatment peripheral blood. Generated by immunoSEQ multiplex PCR, the TCRdb table keeps only in-frame clones and is missing some. The table includes almost 50,000 clones, around 80% detected once. The source material was PBMCs, sampled around atezolizumab (anti-PD-L1) treatment. The receptors were gathered from a man aged 70-80 years with urothelial cancer.

This clone was observed a handful of times. CDR3 in amino acids: CASSLGVEGELFF. CDR3 nucleotides: TGTGCCAGCAGCTTAGGCGTCGAGGGGGAGCTGTTTTTT. The J gene is TRBJ2-2, the V gene TRBV11-3; D is undetermined. V was pared by 1 base and J by 8 bases, with 8 bases between. CDR3 size: 13 residues. Germline CDR1 reads SGHNT; CDR2 reads YENEEA.

This clone has only a few counts. V and J are TRBV15 and TRBJ2-2, with D maybe TRBD1 (6 bases). The CDR3 covers 14 residues. V shed 2 bases and J shed 7 bases, with 11 bases lying between them. The germline V gene encodes CDR1 LNHNV and CDR2 YYDKDF (reference sequence). This chain's CDR3 is CATSRQTGFGELFF. CDR3 nucleotide sequence: TGTGCCACCAGCAGACAAACAGGGTTCGGGGAGCTGTTTTTT.

The genes are TRBV5-5 and TRBJ1-3, with a possible D match to TRBD1 (5 bases). Germline V gene lookup returns CDR1 SGHKS and CDR2 YYEKEE (reference sequence). V lost 2 bases and J 0 bases, leaving 6 bases between the germline ends. CDR3 length: 14 residues. The CDR3 reads CASSLQVSGNTIYF. In DNA form, the CDR3 reads TGTGCCAGCAGCTTACAGGTCTCTGGAAACACCATATATTTT.

The chain has TRBV4-3 and TRBJ2-3; D uncertain. V was clipped by 1 base and J by 4 bases, with 12 bases between them. In germline, CDR1 is LGHNA, CDR2 YSLEER. CDR3 length: 15 amino acids. This CDR3 reads CASSQASRLPDTQYF. The CDR3 DNA reads TGCGCCAGCAGCCAAGCGAGCAGGCTTCCAGATACGCAGTATTTT.

The J gene is TRBJ2-3, the V gene TRBV28; a weak D match, TRBD2 (6 bases). With 6 bases removed from V and 3 bases from J, the gap between germline ends came to 31 bases. Germline values: CDR1 MDHEN, CDR2 SYDVKM. The CDR3 is 20 residues long. Written as DNA, the CDR3 is TGTGCCAGCAGGCGGCGGGGCGGGCCGGGCTCGGTGAAAGGGACAGATACGCAGTATTTT. Its translation: CASRRRGGPGSVKGTDTQYF.

CDR3 bases: TGTGCCAGCAGCTTAGCGGGCGGCTACACCTTC. This sequence encodes CASSLAGGYTF. V usage is TRBV7-9 and J usage is TRBJ1-2; no definite D call. Germline CDR1 and CDR2: SEHNR and FQNEAQ (reference sequence). V shed 0 bases and J shed 8 bases, with 4 bases lying between them. The CDR3 runs to 11 residues.

The chain has TRBV12-5 and TRBJ2-1; the match to TRBD2 covers 7 bases. This CDR3 is built from 16 residues. The V segment lost 1 base and the J segment 7 bases; nucleotides outside the gene matches: 10. CDR1 is LGHNT, CDR2 FRNRAP, per germline. Written as DNA, the CDR3 is TGTGCTAGTGGTTTGGAACACGGCTCCGGGGGGAATGAGCAGTTCTTC. Translation gives CASGLEHGSGGNEQFF.

This clone was seen ten or more times. The chain employs TRBV19 and TRBJ2-5, with 10 bases identical to TRBD1. CDR3 length: 14 amino acids. J was trimmed by 3 bases and V by 4 bases; bases with no gene match: 2. Germline V lookup: CDR1 LNHDA, CDR2 SQIVND (reference sequence). The CDR3 DNA reads as TGTGCCAGTAGTACCGGGACAGGGGAAGAGACCCAGTACTTC. The encoded protein is CASSTGTGEETQYF.

J is TRBJ2-5 and V is TRBV28; the D call may be TRBD1 or TRBD2 (10 bases each). The CDR3 consists of 21 residues. The germline V and J ends were trimmed by 2 bases and 3 bases, with 31 bases remaining between them. Germline V gene lookup returns CDR1 MDHEN and CDR2 SYDVKM. In DNA form, the CDR3 reads TGTGCCAGCAGTTTAGAGGGGACAGGGGTTGTGGCTAGCGGGAGTGAAGAGACCCAGTACTTC. It specifies CASSLEGTGVVASGSEETQYF.

The chain carries TRBV4-2 and TRBJ1-5; the D is unclear. CDR3 size: 15 residues. V lost 0 bases and J 1 base, leaving 7 bases between the germline ends. Germline V gene data show CDR1 as LGHNA and CDR2 as YNFKEQ. The CDR3 sequence: CASSQESLSNQPQHF. CDR3 in DNA: TGTGCCAGCAGCCAAGAAAGCCTCAGCAATCAGCCCCAGCATTTT.

The genes are TRBV4-1 and TRBJ2-7; D is perhaps TRBD2 (6 bases). The V end was cut by 0 bases, the J end by 9 bases, with 12 bases between. In germline, CDR1 is MGHRA, CDR2 YSYEKL. This CDR3 is 13 amino acids long. CDR3 nucleotide sequence: TGCGCCAGCAGCCAAGATGTGGGGGGTTGGCAGTACTTC. It yields the protein CASSQDVGGWQYF.

V and J are TRBV29-1 and TRBJ2-7; 8 nucleotides agree with TRBD1. The CDR3 has 13 residues. V lost 4 bases and J lost 0; bases outside the gene matches: 2. CDR1 and CDR2 (germline): SQVTM, ANQGSEA. CDR3 amino acids: CSVVTGGSYEQYF. The DNA of the CDR3 is TGCAGCGTTGTCACAGGGGGCTCCTACGAGCAGTACTTC.

The genes are TRBV7-2 and TRBJ2-1; 10 nucleotides agree with TRBD2. The CDR3 contains 16 residues. J was trimmed by 9 bases and V by 5 bases; bases with no gene match: 13. Germline-derived CDR1 and CDR2 are SGHTA and FQGNSA. CDR3 in amino acids: CASSLQGLAVSLEQFF. The CDR3 DNA reads TGTGCCAGCAGCCTCCAAGGACTAGCGGTAAGCCTTGAGCAGTTCTTC.